Only a few counts were recorded for the clone carrying this TCR beta chain. TCRdb processed the 5' RACE reads anew with MiXCR; each CDR3 protein has one entry. This repertoire shows some 67,000 distinct CDR3 sequences, roughly 15% found once; its top ten account for around an eighth. The sample belongs to a study of early T cells in non-severe SARS-CoV-2 infection. Germline V gives CDR1 MDHEN, CDR2 SYDVKM. V was trimmed by 7 bases and J by 4 bases, leaving 7 bases between them. This CDR3 region has 11 residues. The J gene is TRBJ1-1, the V gene TRBV28; D not certain. The source material was whole blood. The sequence was obtained from an adult who was a healthcare worker with PCR-confirmed SARS-CoV-2 infection or an uninfected control (not recorded which). CDR3 sequence: CASTRVTEAFF. CDR3 in DNA: TGTGCCAGCACCCGTGTCACTGAAGCTTTCTTT.